This note documents a single TCR beta chain sequence. Its antigen is still unknown. One base away there is no much larger clone; base qualities are not given. The donors belonged to the validation cohort of around 120 subjects, which was separate from the approximately 700-subject first cohort. The source of the sample is a study of cytomegalovirus exposure and HLA in healthy donors (dated by TCRdb to the late 2010s). In terms of the full investigation: A later analysis indicated that the 130 or so validation repertoires were generated on the platform also employed for the approximately 700 repertoires of the first cohort. The study aimed to test whether signatures of past pathogen exposure could be identified by cataloging public T cell receptors. To predict cytomegalovirus infection status, the study combined high-throughput TCR immunosequencing, statistical association of individual TCRs with disease status, and machine learning. In addition to the first cohort of around 670 subjects, a separate validation cohort of over 90 different subjects was used.

Results and caveats for the whole study, not just this receptor: Of the cluster scores, 85% to 95% were above 0 in a later analysis, which found that TCRs clustered in the first cohort also tended to co-occur in the 120 validation repertoires. Across donors, most TCR sequences were observed very rarely, whereas some public TCRs were present in many individuals. In both the original and validation cohorts, the classifier was reported to diagnose cytomegalovirus status with high specificity and sensitivity. The study listed approximately 160 TCR beta chains as associated with cytomegalovirus. The authors suggested that the approach could potentially be generalized to other disease states and immunological phenotypes. Three of the identified cytomegalovirus-associated TCR beta chains were confirmed in vitro to be specific for cytomegalovirus antigens. The validation cohort had no HLA typing available for a later analysis, so co-occurrence within that cohort was assessed over all 120 or so repertoires.

Including cysteine and phenylalanine, the CDR3 has 15 amino acids. Only the CDR3 region is kept as DNA, spanning 45 bases read in frame from base 1. CDR1 and CDR2 (MNHEY, SVGAGI) derive from the germline V gene. V ends up 2 bases short and J 7 bases short, with an unmatched junction base count of 6. The protocol used for the library was the immunoSEQ multiplex PCR assay. The original methods were these. A statistical classification framework was developed to diagnose cytomegalovirus status using the catalog of TCR beta chain sequences. TCRdb took this table from immuneACCESS and kept in-frame rearrangements with V and J called. Such tables lack part of the clones; where checked against another copy, unresolved V genes explain under half of the gap, and the rest is unexplained. V and J calls and clone size come straight from that table; D and trimming were deduced from the DNA. The sample has fewer than 350,000 clones on record, roughly 88% of them singletons. The ten most abundant clones make up 0.92% of the sample.

The chain uses TRBV6-5 and TRBJ2-1, with 9 central nucleotides matching TRBD2. The specimen sequenced was PBMCs. The TCR comes from a woman between 18 and 29 years old in good health and CMV-seronegative. Read as DNA, the sequence is TGTGCCAGCAGTTACAGTAGCGGGAGTACGAATGAGCAGTTCTTC. Its translation is CASSYSSGSTNEQFF.